This is a list of T cell receptor beta chains from one sample in a study of circulating tumor DNA in untreated peripheral T-cell lymphoma. This table comes from immunoSEQ multiplex PCR, and its TCRdb copy is limited to in-frame clones, with some not included. The sample contains roughly 1,200 clones, 69% of which appear only once. The sequenced sample was cell-free DNA from blood serum. Receptors were obtained from a human donor with peripheral T-cell lymphoma. Each CDR3 is given without its conserved first and last residue.

>TRBJ2-7|TRBV28
ASSFDGTYEQY
>TRBJ2-1|TRBV11-2
ASSLEFSGGANEQF
>TRBJ2-2|TRBV4-1
ASSQTPGGLDTGELF
>TRBJ2-1|TRBV7-2
ASTAVRYNEQF
>TRBJ2-7|TRBV5-1
ASRAALLSAYEQY
>TRBJ1-1|TRBV4-2
ASSSGRLDTEAF
>TRBJ2-6|TRBV5-5
ASTRTGGAGANVLT
>TRBJ2-1|TRBV2
ASGYSYNEQF
>TRBJ2-7|TRBV6-6
ASSYSGSSPYEQY
>TRBJ1-1|TRBV5-6
ASSFSWGFSEAF
>TRBJ2-5|TRBV9
ASSGRLAGSETQY
>TRBJ2-1|TRBV4-1
ASSRQLAGLNNEQF
>TRBJ1-4|TRBV7-9
ASSFFRWTGAPNEKLF
>TRBJ2-7|TRBV10-1
ASSPWAGSYEQY
>TRBJ2-7|TRBV28
ASSPVLGYEQY
>TRBJ2-7|TRBV28
ASTSDSYEQY
>TRBJ2-3|TRBV7-9
ASSGSFYSTDTQY
>TRBJ2-7|TRBV4-1
ASSPGLAGGYEQY
>TRBJ2-5|TRBV6-6
ASSPGQQETQY
>TRBJ2-7|TRBV28
ASSFSGTGVYEQY
>TRBJ1-2|TRBV20-1
SAEGDYGYT
>TRBJ2-5|TRBV6-6
ASSYRDRGWETQY
>TRBJ2-1|TRBV7-6
ASSYGMLVPFSYNEQF
>TRBJ2-5|TRBV19
ASRARGETQY
>TRBJ2-5|TRBV5-6
ASSFLPGRAQETQY
>TRBJ2-3|TRBV4-1
ASSQVNPLPSTSTDTQY
>TRBJ1-1|TRBV6-5
ASSEDRGGTEAF
>TRBJ2-3|TRBV13
ASSSSIAGSTDTQY
>TRBJ2-7|TRBV6-1
ASSLAGRSGEQY
>TRBJ2-1|TRBV12-5
ASGLVLGRISYNEQF
>TRBJ1-1|TRBV5-1
ASSLRLETEAF
>TRBJ1-1|TRBV6-1
ASSELGGTEAF
>TRBJ2-2|TRBV30
AWTGTSGELF
>TRBJ1-2|TRBV27
ASSWDYGYT
>TRBJ1-1|TRBV5-1
ASSLAPDQNTEAF
>TRBJ2-1|TRBV7-8
ASSLLLAGYNEQF